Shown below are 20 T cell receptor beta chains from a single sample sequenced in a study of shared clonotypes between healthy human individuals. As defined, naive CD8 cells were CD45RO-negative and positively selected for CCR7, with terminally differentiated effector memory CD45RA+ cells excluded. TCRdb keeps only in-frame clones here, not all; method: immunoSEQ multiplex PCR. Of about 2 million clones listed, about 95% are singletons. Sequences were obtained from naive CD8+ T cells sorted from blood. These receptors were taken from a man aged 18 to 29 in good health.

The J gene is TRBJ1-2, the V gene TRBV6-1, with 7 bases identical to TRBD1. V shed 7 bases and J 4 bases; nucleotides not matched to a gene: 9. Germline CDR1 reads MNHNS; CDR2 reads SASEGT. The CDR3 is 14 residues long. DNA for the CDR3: TGTGCCAGCAAAAATAAGGGGGCCGGCTATGGCTACACCTTC. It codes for CASKNKGAGYGYTF.

CDR3 sequence (DNA): TGCGCCAGCAGTGATCTGTTCAATGAGCAGTTCTTC. This encodes CASSDLFNEQFF. V is TRBV10-2 and J is TRBJ2-1; D is ambiguous. The CDR3 is made up of 12 amino acids. Germline CDR1 is WSHSY and CDR2 is SAAADI. V lost 3 bases and J 6 bases, leaving 6 bases between the germline ends.

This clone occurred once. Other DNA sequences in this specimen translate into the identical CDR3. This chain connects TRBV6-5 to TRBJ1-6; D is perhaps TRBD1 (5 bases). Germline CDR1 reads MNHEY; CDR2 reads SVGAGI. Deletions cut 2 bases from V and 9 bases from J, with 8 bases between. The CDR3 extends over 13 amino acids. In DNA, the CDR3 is TGTGCCAGCAGTTACGGGGGGGGTTCACCCCTCCACTTT. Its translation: CASSYGGGSPLHF.

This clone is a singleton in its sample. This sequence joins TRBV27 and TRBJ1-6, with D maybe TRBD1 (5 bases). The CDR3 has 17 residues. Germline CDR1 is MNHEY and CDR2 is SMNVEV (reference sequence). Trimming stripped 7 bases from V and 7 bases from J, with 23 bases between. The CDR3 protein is CASTPVHVGGPNSPLHF. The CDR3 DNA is TGTGCCAGCACCCCCGTGCACGTCGGGGGTCCAAATTCACCCCTCCACTTT.

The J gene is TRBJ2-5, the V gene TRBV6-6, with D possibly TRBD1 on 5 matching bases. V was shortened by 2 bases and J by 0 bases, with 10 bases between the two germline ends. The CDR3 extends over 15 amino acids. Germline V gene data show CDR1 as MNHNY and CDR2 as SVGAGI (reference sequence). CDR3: CASSYGAGNQETQYF. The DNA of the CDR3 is TGTGCCAGCAGTTACGGGGCAGGCAACCAAGAGACCCAGTACTTC.

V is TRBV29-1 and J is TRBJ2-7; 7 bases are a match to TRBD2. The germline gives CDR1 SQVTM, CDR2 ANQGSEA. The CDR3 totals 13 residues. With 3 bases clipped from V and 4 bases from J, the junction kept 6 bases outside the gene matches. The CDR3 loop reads CSVEGGNYYEQYF. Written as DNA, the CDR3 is TGCAGCGTTGAGGGGGGGAATTATTACGAGCAGTACTTC.

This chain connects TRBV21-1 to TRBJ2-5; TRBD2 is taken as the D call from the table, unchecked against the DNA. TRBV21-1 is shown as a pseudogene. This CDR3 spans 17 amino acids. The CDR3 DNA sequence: TGTGCCAGCAGCACCTTACCCTTTAGCGGGATAGGGGAGACCCAGTACTTC. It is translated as CASSTLPFSGIGETQYF.

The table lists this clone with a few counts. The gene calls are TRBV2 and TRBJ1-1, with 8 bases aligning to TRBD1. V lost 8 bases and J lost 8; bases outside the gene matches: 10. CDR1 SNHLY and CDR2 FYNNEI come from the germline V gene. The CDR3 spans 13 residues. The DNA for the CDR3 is TGTGCCAGCGAAAGGACAGGGCTATCGGAAGCTTTCTTT. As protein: CASERTGLSEAFF. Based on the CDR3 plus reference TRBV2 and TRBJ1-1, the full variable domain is EPEVTQTPSHQVTQMGQEVILRCVPISNHLYFYWYRQILGQKVEFLVSFYNNEISEKSEIFDDQFSVERPDGSNFTLKIRSTKLEDSAMYFCASERTGLSEAFFGQGTRLTVV.

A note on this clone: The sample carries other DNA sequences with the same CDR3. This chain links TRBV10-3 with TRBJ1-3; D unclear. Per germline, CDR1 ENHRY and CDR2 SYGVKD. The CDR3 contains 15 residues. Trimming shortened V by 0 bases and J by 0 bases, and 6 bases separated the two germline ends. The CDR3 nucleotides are TGTGCCATCAGTGAGTCAGGAGTCTCTGGAAACACCATATATTTT. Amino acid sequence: CAISESGVSGNTIYF.

CDR3 region: CASSRAEGGPYEQYF. CDR3 in DNA: TGCGCCAGCAGTCGTGCTGAAGGGGGCCCTTACGAGCAGTACTTC. The chain recombines TRBV4-1 with TRBJ2-7; 7 bases align to TRBD1. The CDR3 loop spans 15 amino acids. Germline CDR1 and CDR2: MGHRA and YSYEKL. With V trimmed by 6 bases and J by 4 bases, 12 bases remained unmatched.

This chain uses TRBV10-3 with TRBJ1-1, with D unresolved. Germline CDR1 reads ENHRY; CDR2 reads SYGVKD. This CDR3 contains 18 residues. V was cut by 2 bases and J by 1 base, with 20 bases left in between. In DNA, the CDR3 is TGTGCCATCAGTGAGACATACCCTACAAAGGGAACGAACACTGAAGCTTTCTTT. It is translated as CAISETYPTKGTNTEAFF.

For the CDR3, the DNA is TGTGCCAGCAGCTTAAAGGGGGAGTCCCCCCCCAATGAGCAGTTCTTC. Translating gives CASSLKGESPPNEQFF. This chain links TRBV7-6 with TRBJ2-1, with TRBD1 as a possible D gene (6 bases). Trimming shortened V by 2 bases and J by 6 bases, and 17 bases separated the two germline ends. The CDR3 sequence is 16 residues long. Germline V lookup: CDR1 SGHVS, CDR2 FNYEAQ. The whole variable domain, remainder taken from reference TRBV7-6 and TRBJ2-1, is GAGVSQSPRYKVTKRGQDVALRCDPISGHVSLYWYRQALGQGPEFLTYFNYEAQQDKSGLPNDRFSAERPEGSISTLTIQRTEQRDSAMYRCASSLKGESPPNEQFFGPGTRLTVL.

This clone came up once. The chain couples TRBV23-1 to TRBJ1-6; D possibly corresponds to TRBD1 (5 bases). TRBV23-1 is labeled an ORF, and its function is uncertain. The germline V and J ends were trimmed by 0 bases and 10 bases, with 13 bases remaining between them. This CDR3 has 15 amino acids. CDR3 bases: TGCGCCAGCAGTCAATCCATCGGGGCTAGATCACCCCTCCACTTT. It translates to CASSQSIGARSPLHF.

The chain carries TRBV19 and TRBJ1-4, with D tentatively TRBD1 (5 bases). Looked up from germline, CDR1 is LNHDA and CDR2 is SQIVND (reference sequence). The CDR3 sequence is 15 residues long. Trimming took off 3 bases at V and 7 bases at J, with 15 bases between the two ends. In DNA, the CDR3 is TGTGCCAGTAGTATCACTGGGGCGCGGACTGAAAAACTGTTTTTT. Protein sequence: CASSITGARTEKLFF.

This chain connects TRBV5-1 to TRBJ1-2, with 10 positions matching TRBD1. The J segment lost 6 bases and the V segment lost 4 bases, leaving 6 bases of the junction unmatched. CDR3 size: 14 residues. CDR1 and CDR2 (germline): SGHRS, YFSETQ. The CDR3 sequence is CASSAAGTGDGYTF. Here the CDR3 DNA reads TGCGCCAGCAGCGCAGCCGGGACAGGGGATGGCTACACCTTC.

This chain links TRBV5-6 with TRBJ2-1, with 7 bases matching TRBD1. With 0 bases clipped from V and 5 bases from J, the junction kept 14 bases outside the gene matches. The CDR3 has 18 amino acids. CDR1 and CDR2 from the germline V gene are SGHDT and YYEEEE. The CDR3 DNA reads TGTGCCAGCAGCTTGGGAGGTTCAGACAGGGTGGCCCACAATGAGCAGTTCTTC. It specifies CASSLGGSDRVAHNEQFF.

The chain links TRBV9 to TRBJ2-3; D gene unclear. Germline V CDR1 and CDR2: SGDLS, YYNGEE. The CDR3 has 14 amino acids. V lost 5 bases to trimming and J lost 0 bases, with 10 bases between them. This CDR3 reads CASRPDHSTDTQYF. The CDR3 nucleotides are TGTGCCAGCAGGCCGGACCATAGCACAGATACGCAGTATTTT.

For the CDR3, the DNA is TGTGCCACCAGGGGAAGGGGGCGGCACGAGCAGTACTTC. Translating it yields CATRGRGRHEQYF. V is TRBV2 and J is TRBJ2-7; 7 nucleotides line up with TRBD1. With 10 bases clipped from V and 5 bases from J, the junction kept 11 bases outside the gene matches. The germline V gene encodes CDR1 SNHLY and CDR2 FYNNEI. The CDR3 covers 13 residues.

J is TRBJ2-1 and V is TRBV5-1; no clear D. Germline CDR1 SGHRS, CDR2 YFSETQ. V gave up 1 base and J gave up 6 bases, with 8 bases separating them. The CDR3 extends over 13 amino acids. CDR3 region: CASSLTRANEQFF. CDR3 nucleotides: TGCGCCAGCAGCTTGACCAGAGCCAATGAGCAGTTCTTC.

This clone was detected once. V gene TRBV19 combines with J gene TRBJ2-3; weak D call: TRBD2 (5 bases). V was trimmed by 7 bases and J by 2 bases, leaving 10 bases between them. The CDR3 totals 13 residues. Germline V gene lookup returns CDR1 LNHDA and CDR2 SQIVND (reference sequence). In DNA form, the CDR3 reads TGTGCCAGTACGGGGTCGGCCACAGATACGCAGTATTTT. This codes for CASTGSATDTQYF. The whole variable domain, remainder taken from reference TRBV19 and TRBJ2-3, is DGGITQSPKYLFRKEGQNVTLSCEQNLNHDAMYWYRQDPGQGLRLIYYSQIVNDFQKGDIAEGYSVSREKKESFPLTVTSAQKNPTAFYLCASTGSATDTQYFGPGTRLTVL.